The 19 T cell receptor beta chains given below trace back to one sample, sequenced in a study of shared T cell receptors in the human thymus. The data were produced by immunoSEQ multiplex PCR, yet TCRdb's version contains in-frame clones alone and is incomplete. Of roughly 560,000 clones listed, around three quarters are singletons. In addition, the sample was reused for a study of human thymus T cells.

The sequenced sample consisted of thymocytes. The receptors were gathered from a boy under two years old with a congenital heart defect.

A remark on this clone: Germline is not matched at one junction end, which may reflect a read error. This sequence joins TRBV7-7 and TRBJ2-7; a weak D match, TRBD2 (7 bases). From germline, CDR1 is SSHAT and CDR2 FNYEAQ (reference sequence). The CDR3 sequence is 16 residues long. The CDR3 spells CASSPEPAGHSYEQYF. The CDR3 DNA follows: TGTGCTAGCAGCCCGGAGCCAGCGGGACACTCCTACGAGCAGTACTTC.

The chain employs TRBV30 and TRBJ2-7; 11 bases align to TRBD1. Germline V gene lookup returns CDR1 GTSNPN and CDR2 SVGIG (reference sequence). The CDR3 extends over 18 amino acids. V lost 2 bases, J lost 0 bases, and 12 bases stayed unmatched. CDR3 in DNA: TGTGCCTGGAGTACACCCCCTGGACAGGGGGCCTACTCCTACGAGCAGTACTTC. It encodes CAWSTPPGQGAYSYEQYF.

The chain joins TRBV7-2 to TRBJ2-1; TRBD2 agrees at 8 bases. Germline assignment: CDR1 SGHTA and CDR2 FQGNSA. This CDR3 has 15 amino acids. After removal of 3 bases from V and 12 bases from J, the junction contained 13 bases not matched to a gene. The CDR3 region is CASSLARLALLRQFF. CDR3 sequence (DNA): TGTGCCAGCAGCTTGGCTCGACTAGCGCTGCTTCGGCAGTTCTTC.

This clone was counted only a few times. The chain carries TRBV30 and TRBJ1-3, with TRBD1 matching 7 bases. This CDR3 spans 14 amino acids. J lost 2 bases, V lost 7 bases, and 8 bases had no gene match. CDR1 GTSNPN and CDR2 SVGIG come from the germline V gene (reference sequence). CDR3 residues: CAYRGGGTGNTIYF. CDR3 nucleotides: TGTGCCTACAGGGGTGGGGGCACTGGAAACACCATATATTTT. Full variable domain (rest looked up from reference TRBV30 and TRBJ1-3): SQTIHQWPATLVQPVGSPLSLECTVEGTSNPNLYWYRQAAGRGLQLLFYSVGIGQISSEVPQNLSASRPQDRQFILSSKKLLLSDSGFYLCAYRGGGTGNTIYFGEGSWLTVV.

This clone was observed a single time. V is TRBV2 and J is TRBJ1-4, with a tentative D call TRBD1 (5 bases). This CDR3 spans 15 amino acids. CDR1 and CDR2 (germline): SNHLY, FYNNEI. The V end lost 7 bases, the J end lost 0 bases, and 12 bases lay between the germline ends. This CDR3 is CASTGPTSTNEKLFF. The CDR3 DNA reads TGTGCCAGCACAGGGCCAACTTCAACTAATGAAAAACTGTTTTTT.

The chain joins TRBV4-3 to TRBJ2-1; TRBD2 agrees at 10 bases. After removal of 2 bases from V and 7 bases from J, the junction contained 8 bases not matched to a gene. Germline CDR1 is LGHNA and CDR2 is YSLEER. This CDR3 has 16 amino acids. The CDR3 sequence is CASSQSLAGEGNEQFF. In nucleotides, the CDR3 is TGCGCCAGCAGCCAATCTCTAGCGGGAGAGGGAAATGAGCAGTTCTTC.

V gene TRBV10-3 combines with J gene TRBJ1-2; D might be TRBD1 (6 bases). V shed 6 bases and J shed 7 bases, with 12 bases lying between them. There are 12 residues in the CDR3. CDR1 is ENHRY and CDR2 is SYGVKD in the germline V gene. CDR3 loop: CAIRRRGCGYTF. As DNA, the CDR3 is TGTGCCATCAGGAGAAGGGGGTGTGGCTACACCTTC.

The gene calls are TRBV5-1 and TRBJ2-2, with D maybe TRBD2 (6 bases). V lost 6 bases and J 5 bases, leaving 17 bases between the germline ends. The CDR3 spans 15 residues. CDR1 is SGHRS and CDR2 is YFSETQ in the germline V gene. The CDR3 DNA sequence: TGCGCCAGCACCTCCTTGGAGGGTGAGACCGGGGAGCTGTTTTTT. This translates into CASTSLEGETGELFF.

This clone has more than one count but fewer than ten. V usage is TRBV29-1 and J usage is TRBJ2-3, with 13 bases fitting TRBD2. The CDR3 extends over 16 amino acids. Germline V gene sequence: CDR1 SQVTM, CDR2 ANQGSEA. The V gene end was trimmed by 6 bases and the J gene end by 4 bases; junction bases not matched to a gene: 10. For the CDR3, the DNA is TGCAGCGTCCCGGGACTAGCGGGGAGGGGTCCAGATACGCAGTATTTT. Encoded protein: CSVPGLAGRGPDTQYF.

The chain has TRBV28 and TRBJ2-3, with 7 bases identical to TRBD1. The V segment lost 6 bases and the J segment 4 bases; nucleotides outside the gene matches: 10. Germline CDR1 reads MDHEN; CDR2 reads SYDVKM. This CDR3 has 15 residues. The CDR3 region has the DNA TGTGCCAGCAGAAACAGGGGAAGAAGCTCAGATACGCAGTATTTT. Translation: CASRNRGRSSDTQYF.

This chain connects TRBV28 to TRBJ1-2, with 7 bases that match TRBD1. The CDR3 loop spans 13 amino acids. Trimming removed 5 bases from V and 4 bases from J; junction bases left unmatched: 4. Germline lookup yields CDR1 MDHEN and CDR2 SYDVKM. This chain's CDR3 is CASSRQGLYGYTF. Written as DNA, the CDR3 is TGTGCCAGCAGTCGACAGGGACTCTATGGCTACACCTTC.

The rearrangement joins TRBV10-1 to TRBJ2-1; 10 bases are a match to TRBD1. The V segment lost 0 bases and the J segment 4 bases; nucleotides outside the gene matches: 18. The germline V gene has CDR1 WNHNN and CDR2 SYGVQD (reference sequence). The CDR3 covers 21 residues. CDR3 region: CASSESTPGQGCIVGYNEQFF. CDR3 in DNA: TGCGCCAGCAGTGAGTCTACCCCGGGACAGGGGTGTATCGTAGGGTACAATGAGCAGTTCTTC.

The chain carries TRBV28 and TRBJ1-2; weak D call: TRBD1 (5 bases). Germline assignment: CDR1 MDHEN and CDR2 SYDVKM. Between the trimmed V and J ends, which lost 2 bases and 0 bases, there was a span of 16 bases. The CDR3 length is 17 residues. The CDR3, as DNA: TGTGCCAGCAGTTTAGGCCAAATGGACACCTCTAACTATGGCTACACCTTC. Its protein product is CASSLGQMDTSNYGYTF.

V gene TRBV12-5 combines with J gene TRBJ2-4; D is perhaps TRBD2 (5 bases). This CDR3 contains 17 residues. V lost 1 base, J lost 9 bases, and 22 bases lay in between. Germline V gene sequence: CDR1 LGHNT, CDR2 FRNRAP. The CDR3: CASGLDIDEDCSSIQYF. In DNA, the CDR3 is TGTGCTAGTGGTTTGGACATCGACGAGGACTGTTCTTCCATTCAGTACTTC.

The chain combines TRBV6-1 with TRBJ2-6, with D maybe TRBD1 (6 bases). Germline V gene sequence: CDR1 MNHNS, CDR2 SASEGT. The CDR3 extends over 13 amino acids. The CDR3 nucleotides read TGTGCTTTCAGGGGCTCTGGGGCCAACGTCCTGACTTTC. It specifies CAFRGSGANVLTF.

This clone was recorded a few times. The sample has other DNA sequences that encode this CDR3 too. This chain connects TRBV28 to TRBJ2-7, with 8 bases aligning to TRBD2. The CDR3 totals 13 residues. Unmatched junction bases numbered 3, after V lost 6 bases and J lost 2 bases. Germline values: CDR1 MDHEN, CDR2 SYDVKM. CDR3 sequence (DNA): TGTGCCAGCAGCCTCGGGAGGGCCTACGAGCAGTACTTC. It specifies CASSLGRAYEQYF.

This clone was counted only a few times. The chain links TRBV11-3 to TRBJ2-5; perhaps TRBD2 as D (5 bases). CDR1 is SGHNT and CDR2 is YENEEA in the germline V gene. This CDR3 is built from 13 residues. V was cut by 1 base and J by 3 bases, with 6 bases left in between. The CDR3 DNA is TGTGCCAGCAGCTTAGTGACTAAAGAGACCCAGTACTTC. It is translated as CASSLVTKETQYF.

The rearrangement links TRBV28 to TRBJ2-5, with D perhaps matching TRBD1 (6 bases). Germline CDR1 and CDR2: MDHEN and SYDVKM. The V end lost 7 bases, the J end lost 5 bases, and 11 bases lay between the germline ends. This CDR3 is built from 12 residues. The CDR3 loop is CASTGVRETQYF. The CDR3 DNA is TGTGCCAGCACAGGGGTCCGGGAGACCCAGTACTTC.

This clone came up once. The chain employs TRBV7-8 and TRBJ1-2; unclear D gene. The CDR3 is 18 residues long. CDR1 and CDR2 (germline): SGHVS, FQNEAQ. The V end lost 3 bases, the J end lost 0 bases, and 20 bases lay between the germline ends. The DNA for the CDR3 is TGTGCCAGCAGCTTCGCAGTCCGGAGGGCCGACCCTAACTATGGCTACACCTTC. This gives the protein CASSFAVRRADPNYGYTF.